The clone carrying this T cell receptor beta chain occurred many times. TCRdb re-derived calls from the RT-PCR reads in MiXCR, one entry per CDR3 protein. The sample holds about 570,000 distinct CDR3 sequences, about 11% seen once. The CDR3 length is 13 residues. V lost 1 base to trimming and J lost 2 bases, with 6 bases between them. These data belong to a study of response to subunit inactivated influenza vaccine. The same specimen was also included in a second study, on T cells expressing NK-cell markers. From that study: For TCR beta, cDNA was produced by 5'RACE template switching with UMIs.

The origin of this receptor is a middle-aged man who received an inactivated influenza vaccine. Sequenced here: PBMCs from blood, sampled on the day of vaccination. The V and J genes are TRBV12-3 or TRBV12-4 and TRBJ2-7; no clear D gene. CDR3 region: CASSLGGTYEQYF. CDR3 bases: TGTGCCAGCAGTTTAGGGGGAACCTACGAGCAGTACTTC.